The 21 T cell receptor beta chains below come from one sample, sequenced in a study of T cells after yellow fever vaccination. Each CDR3 protein gets one entry after TCRdb re-called the 5' RACE reads with MiXCR. The sample yields hundreds of thousands of distinct CDR3 sequences, approximately 8% seen once. The sample in question was CD4+ T cells sorted from PBMCs, obtained 5 days after the yellow fever booster vaccination. The receptors stem from a man younger than 35 who received the YFV17D yellow fever vaccine.

The chain uses TRBV3-1 and TRBJ2-2; D remains unclear. The CDR3 has 13 amino acids. The V end lost 0 bases, the J end lost 5 bases, and 4 bases lay between the germline ends. In germline, CDR1 is LGHDT, CDR2 YNNKEL (reference sequence). The CDR3 region is CASSQDRTGELFF. CDR3 nucleotide sequence: TGTGCCAGCAGCCAAGACAGGACCGGGGAGCTGTTTTTT.

The J gene is TRBJ2-7, the V gene TRBV2, with TRBD2 matching 7 bases. CDR3 length equals 12 residues. Germline loops: CDR1 SNHLY, CDR2 FYNNEI. J gave up 3 bases and V 10 bases, and 6 bases lay outside the gene matches. The CDR3 here is CATSTGGYEQYF. CDR3 bases: TGTGCCACCTCGACGGGGGGCTACGAGCAGTACTTC.

The gene calls are TRBV5-4 and TRBJ2-5, with D possibly called TRBD1 or TRBD2 (5 bases each). Germline CDR1 SGHNT, CDR2 YYREEE (reference sequence). The CDR3 consists of 16 residues. V gave up 0 bases and J gave up 4 bases, with 16 bases separating them. CDR3 DNA: TGTGCCAGCAGCTTGGGAGGGGATGGCATCACAGAGACCCAGTACTTC. It codes for CASSLGGDGITETQYF.

In this sample, this clonotype turned up many times. The rearrangement joins TRBV6-1 to TRBJ1-5, with D unresolved. Trimming removed 7 bases from V and 5 bases from J, with 15 bases in between. This CDR3 is 14 amino acids long. CDR1 MNHNS and CDR2 SASEGT come from the germline V gene. The CDR3 bases are TGTGCCAGCACTCTAGCGGGAGGGTATCAGCCCCAGCATTTT. Amino acid sequence: CASTLAGGYQPQHF.

The V and J genes are TRBV30 and TRBJ2-7; D unresolved. The CDR3 has 12 amino acids. CDR1 is GTSNPN, CDR2 SVGIG, per germline (reference sequence). Trimming removed 0 bases at V and 6 bases at J, with 9 bases between. CDR3 region: CAWSVGVGEQYF. The CDR3, as DNA: TGTGCCTGGAGTGTTGGGGTGGGCGAGCAGTACTTC.

V and J are TRBV7-8 and TRBJ2-7; 8 positions match TRBD2. This CDR3 is 16 amino acids long. After removal of 1 base from V and 4 bases from J, the junction contained 9 bases not matched to a gene. Germline CDR1 SGHVS, CDR2 FQNEAQ. CDR3 in DNA: TGTGCCAGCAGCTTAGGGGTGCGGGGGGCTGATTACGAGCAGTACTTC. It is translated as CASSLGVRGADYEQYF.

This clonotype was seen a few times. V usage is TRBV12-3 or TRBV12-4 and J usage is TRBJ1-2; D unclear. The CDR3 spans 13 residues. Trimming stripped 5 bases from V and 1 base from J, with 8 bases between. This CDR3 reads CASSHDGNYGYTF. The CDR3 region has the DNA TGTGCCAGCAGTCACGACGGTAACTATGGCTACACCTTC.

The chain joins TRBV12-3 or TRBV12-4 to TRBJ1-1, with 7 bases identical to TRBD1. The CDR3 contains 14 residues. J gave up 8 bases and V 6 bases, and 12 bases lay outside the gene matches. CDR3 DNA sequence: TGTGCCAGCAGAAGGACAGGCTTTAGGCAGGAAGCTTTCTTT. As protein: CASRRTGFRQEAFF.

The chain links TRBV5-1 to TRBJ2-5; 7 nucleotides line up with TRBD2. V lost 6 bases, J lost 5 bases, and 19 bases stayed unmatched. Germline CDR1 and CDR2: SGHRS and YFSETQ. The CDR3 contains 17 residues. The CDR3 protein is CASKIFAGTTNSETQYF. For the CDR3, the DNA is TGCGCCAGCAAAATATTCGCCGGGACTACGAATTCGGAGACCCAGTACTTC.

This clonotype was seen a handful of times. V is TRBV4-1 and J is TRBJ2-6; a weak D match, TRBD1 (5 bases). Trimming removed 3 bases at V and 0 bases at J, with 15 bases between. Germline V gene data show CDR1 as MGHRA and CDR2 as YSYEKL. The CDR3 consists of 18 residues. CDR3 amino acids: CASSHLTAPVSGANVLTF. CDR3 nucleotides: TGCGCCAGCAGCCACCTGACAGCTCCGGTCTCTGGGGCCAACGTCCTGACTTTC.

This chain connects TRBV5-1 to TRBJ2-1; 11 bases map to TRBD1. J gave up 5 bases and V 5 bases, and 9 bases lay outside the gene matches. Germline loops: CDR1 SGHRS, CDR2 YFSETQ. The length of the CDR3 is 16 residues. The CDR3 loop reads CASSRAGQGVNNEQFF. CDR3 coding DNA: TGCGCCAGCAGTCGGGCGGGACAGGGGGTTAACAATGAGCAGTTCTTC.

In this sample, this clonotype turned up a few times. CDR3 DNA sequence: TGTGCCAGCAGCGTAGCCGGGGACGGCTACGAGCAGTACTTC. This translates into CASSVAGDGYEQYF. The chain combines TRBV9 with TRBJ2-7, with D perhaps assigned TRBD1 or TRBD2 (5 bases each). Trimming took off 0 bases at V and 3 bases at J, with 10 bases between the two ends. Germline V CDR1 and CDR2: SGDLS, YYNGEE. This CDR3 has 14 residues.

Ten or more counts support this clonotype. The chain combines TRBV5-1 with TRBJ2-4; 10 positions match TRBD2. The ends lost 2 bases at V and 8 bases at J; junction bases unmatched: 10. The CDR3 totals 16 residues. The germline V gene encodes CDR1 SGHRS and CDR2 YFSETQ. Here the CDR3 reads CASSLLRSGGADIQYF. The CDR3 region has the DNA TGCGCCAGCAGCTTATTAAGAAGCGGGGGGGCGGACATTCAGTACTTC.

The chain links TRBV5-6 to TRBJ1-1; D is unclear. The ends were cut back, 1 base at V and 4 bases at J, with 14 bases in the middle. The CDR3 covers 15 residues. CDR1 and CDR2 from the germline V gene are SGHDT and YYEEEE. The CDR3 bases are TGTGCCAGCAGCTTGAAGCCGGGCTTCGGCACTGAAGCTTTCTTT. Amino acid sequence: CASSLKPGFGTEAFF.

J is TRBJ2-1 and V is TRBV7-9; possibly TRBD2 for D (5 bases). The CDR3 extends over 12 amino acids. V was shortened by 4 bases and J by 10 bases, with 11 bases between the two germline ends. Germline-derived CDR1 and CDR2 are SEHNR and FQNEAQ (reference sequence). CDR3 DNA: TGTGCCAGCAGCTACACTCCGGGAGAGCAGTTCTTC. Translation gives CASSYTPGEQFF.

This clonotype was detected only a few times. This chain joins TRBV6-5 and TRBJ1-4; D ambiguous. The CDR3 loop spans 15 amino acids. The germline gives CDR1 MNHEY, CDR2 SVGAGI. The V end lost 5 bases, the J end lost 0 bases, and 10 bases lay between the germline ends. The CDR3 region has the DNA TGTGCCAGCAGTCGAGACCTGGCAACTAATGAAAAACTGTTTTTT. Translation: CASSRDLATNEKLFF.

The rearrangement links TRBV5-1 to TRBJ2-5, with D perhaps TRBD2 (6 bases). Germline CDR1 reads SGHRS; CDR2 reads YFSETQ. The CDR3 consists of 15 residues. V lost 3 bases, J lost 5 bases, and 17 bases lay in between. For the CDR3, the DNA is TGCGCCAGCAGCTATTCCCGGGGGTTGGCGGAGACCCAGTACTTC. Protein: CASSYSRGLAETQYF.

This clonotype was seen a few times. This sequence joins TRBV6-2 or TRBV6-3 and TRBJ1-5; D is possibly TRBD1 (6 bases). The germline V gene has CDR1 MNHEY and CDR2 SVGEGT. V lost 4 bases and J lost 7, with 11 bases in between. The CDR3 length is 13 residues. The CDR3 DNA reads TGTGCCAGCAGTTGGGGGGCGGCGCAGCCCCAGCATTTT. It is translated as CASSWGAAQPQHF.

This clonotype turned up a few times. The V gene is TRBV6-2 or TRBV6-3, the J gene TRBJ2-4, with D tentatively TRBD1 (5 bases). The CDR3 extends over 16 amino acids. Trimming took off 4 bases at V and 4 bases at J, with 17 bases between the two ends. Germline CDR1 reads MNHEY; CDR2 reads SVGEGT. CDR3 nucleotides: TGTGCCAGCAGTTTTGAGCGCCAAGGGGCAAAAAACATTCAGTACTTC. As protein: CASSFERQGAKNIQYF.

The chain is built from TRBV30 and TRBJ2-5, with D perhaps matching TRBD2 (6 bases). CDR1 and CDR2 (germline): GTSNPN, SVGIG (reference sequence). Trimming pared 3 bases from V and 5 bases from J, leaving 13 bases between. The CDR3 is 13 amino acids. The DNA of the CDR3 is TGTGCCTGGAGCAACGGGGGTTCGGAGACCCAGTACTTC. Encoded protein: CAWSNGGSETQYF. Full variable domain (outside the CDR3, taken from reference TRBV30 and TRBJ2-5): SQTIHQWPATLVQPVGSPLSLECTVEGTSNPNLYWYRQAAGRGLQLLFYSVGIGQISSEVPQNLSASRPQDRQFILSSKKLLLSDSGFYLCAWSNGGSETQYFGPGTRLLVL.

This clonotype has a handful of counts. The rearrangement uses TRBV5-4 and TRBJ2-3; 8 bases align to TRBD2. Germline assignment: CDR1 SGHNT and CDR2 YYREEE (reference sequence). The trim removed 5 bases at V and 6 bases at J, leaving 11 bases unmatched. The CDR3 contains 15 residues. CDR3 amino acids: CASSYGLALEDTQYF. CDR3 coding DNA: TGTGCCAGCAGTTACGGACTAGCCCTTGAGGATACGCAGTATTTT.